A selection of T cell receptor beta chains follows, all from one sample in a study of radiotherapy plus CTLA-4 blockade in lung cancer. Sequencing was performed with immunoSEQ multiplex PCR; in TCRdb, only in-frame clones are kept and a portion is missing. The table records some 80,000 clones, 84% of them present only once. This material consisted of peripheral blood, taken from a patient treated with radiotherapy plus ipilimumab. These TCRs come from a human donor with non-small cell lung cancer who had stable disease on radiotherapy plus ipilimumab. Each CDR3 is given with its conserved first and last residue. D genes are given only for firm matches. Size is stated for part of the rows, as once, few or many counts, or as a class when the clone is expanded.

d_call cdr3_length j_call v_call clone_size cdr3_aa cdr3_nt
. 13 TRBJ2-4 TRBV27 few CASSSLAKNIQYF TGTGCCAGCAGTTCTCTAGCCAAAAACATTCAGTACTTC
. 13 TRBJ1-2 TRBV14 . CASSQVPGSGYTF TGTGCCAGCAGCCAAGTCCCGGGATCGGGCTACACCTTC
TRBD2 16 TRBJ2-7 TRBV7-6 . CASSLGSSGRFYEQYF TGTGCCAGCAGCTTAGGTTCTAGCGGGAGGTTCTACGAGCAGTACTTC
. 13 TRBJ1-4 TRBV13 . CASSFWANEKLFF TGTGCCAGCAGCTTCTGGGCTAATGAAAAACTGTTTTTT
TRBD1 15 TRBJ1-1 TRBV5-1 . CASSPEGQGAREAFF TGCGCCAGCAGCCCCGAGGGACAGGGGGCAAGAGAAGCTTTCTTT
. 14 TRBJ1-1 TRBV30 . CAWAPTRGNTEAFF TGTGCCTGGGCCCCCACTCGGGGGAACACTGAAGCTTTCTTT
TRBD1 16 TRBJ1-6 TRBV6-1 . CASSAFRTGLNSPLHF TGTGCCAGCAGTGCCTTCCGGACAGGGCTAAATTCACCCCTCCACTTT
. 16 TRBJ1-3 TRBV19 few CASSIVAGLSGNTIYF TGTGCCAGTAGTATTGTGGCGGGACTCTCTGGAAACACCATATATTTT
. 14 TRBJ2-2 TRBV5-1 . CATQSGIKTGELFF TGCGCCACCCAATCGGGGATTAAAACCGGGGAGCTGTTTTTT
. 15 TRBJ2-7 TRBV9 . CASSVGYGQVYEQYF TGTGCCAGCAGCGTAGGCTATGGACAAGTCTACGAGCAGTACTTC
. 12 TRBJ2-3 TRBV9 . CASSVGWDTQYF TGTGCCAGCAGCGTAGGTTGGGATACGCAGTATTTT
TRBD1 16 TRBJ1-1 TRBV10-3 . CAISGRQGWMNTEAFF TGTGCCATCAGTGGGCGACAGGGTTGGATGAACACTGAAGCTTTCTTT
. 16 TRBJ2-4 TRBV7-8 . CASSLDSMGAKNIQYF TGTGCCAGCAGCCTAGACAGTATGGGGGCCAAAAACATTCAGTACTTC
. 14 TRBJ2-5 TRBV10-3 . CAISESDSRDTQYF TGTGCCATCAGTGAGTCAGACAGCCGCGATACCCAGTACTTC
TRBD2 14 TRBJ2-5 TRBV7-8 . CASSPAGGLETQYF TGTGCCAGCAGCCCAGCGGGAGGGCTGGAGACCCAGTACTTC
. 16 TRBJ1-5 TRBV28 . CASSFGGGHNNQPQHF TGTGCCAGCAGTTTTGGAGGGGGACATAACAATCAGCCCCAGCATTTT
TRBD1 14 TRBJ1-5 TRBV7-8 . CASSQDRGNQPQHF TGTGCCAGCAGCCAGGACAGGGGCAATCAGCCCCAGCATTTT